Listed below are T cell receptor beta chains from one sample, sequenced in a study of blood T cell repertoires in COVID-19. TCRdb keeps only in-frame clones here, not all; method: immunoSEQ multiplex PCR. The table has 200,000 to 250,000 clones, over 60% seen once. The specimen was peripheral blood. The source is a woman in her 70s with acute or convalescent COVID-19. CDR3s include the opening cysteine and the closing phenylalanine or tryptophan.

v_gene: TRBV6-6; len: 14; j_gene: TRBJ2-7; CDR3aa: CASSYGLADYEQYF
v_gene: TRBV3-1/TRBV3-2; len: 14; j_gene: TRBJ2-1; CDR3aa: CASSNIGLAGEQFF
v_gene: TRBV24-1; len: 16; j_gene: TRBJ2-3; CDR3aa: CATSDTSGRSTDTQYF
v_gene: TRBV28; len: 15; j_gene: TRBJ2-7; CDR3aa: CASSRWQGDPYEQYF
v_gene: TRBV29-1; len: 15; j_gene: TRBJ2-6; CDR3aa: CSASDRDSGANVLTF
v_gene: TRBV9; len: 19; j_gene: TRBJ1-3; CDR3aa: CASSAAKVRRDRAGNTIYF
v_gene: TRBV28; len: 14; j_gene: TRBJ2-7; CDR3aa: CASSFFGLFYEQYF
v_gene: TRBV5-1; len: 14; j_gene: TRBJ1-3; CDR3aa: CASSPTGEGNTIYF
v_gene: TRBV9; len: 12; j_gene: TRBJ1-3; CDR3aa: CACSGSGNTIYF
v_gene: TRBV19; len: 13; j_gene: TRBJ1-2; CDR3aa: CASSAGLDYGYTF
v_gene: TRBV6-5; len: 15; j_gene: TRBJ2-7; CDR3aa: CASSYSGGGSGEQYF
v_gene: TRBV19; len: 16; j_gene: TRBJ2-2; CDR3aa: CASRGRGRSNTGELFF
v_gene: TRBV5-1; len: 16; j_gene: TRBJ2-3; CDR3aa: CASSSGFLQGTDTQYF
v_gene: TRBV6-1; len: 14; j_gene: TRBJ1-5; CDR3aa: CASSDGYSNQPQHF
v_gene: TRBV7-7; len: 16; j_gene: TRBJ2-2; CDR3aa: CASSLRQGMNTGELFF
v_gene: TRBV19; len: 14; j_gene: TRBJ1-4; CDR3aa: CASSILETNEKLFF
v_gene: TRBV7-3; len: 15; j_gene: TRBJ2-1; CDR3aa: CASSLLAGGYNEQFF
v_gene: TRBV28; len: 14; j_gene: TRBJ2-5; CDR3aa: CASSTLLAQETQYF
v_gene: TRBV3-1/TRBV3-2; len: 16; j_gene: TRBJ2-1; CDR3aa: CASSPRFTSGYNEQFF
v_gene: TRBV6-5; len: 15; j_gene: TRBJ2-5; CDR3aa: CASSYSVTAQETQYF
v_gene: TRBV3-1/TRBV3-2; len: 15; j_gene: TRBJ1-5; CDR3aa: CASSQGDSSNQPQHF
v_gene: TRBV19; len: 14; j_gene: TRBJ2-3; CDR3aa: CASSAQVVTDTQYF
v_gene: TRBV28; len: 17; j_gene: TRBJ2-1; CDR3aa: CASSPAPGGTSYNEQFF
v_gene: TRBV7-9; len: 13; j_gene: TRBJ1-1; CDR3aa: CASSLGENTEAFF
v_gene: TRBV29-1; len: 13; j_gene: TRBJ2-5; CDR3aa: CSVDSPWEETQYF
v_gene: TRBV2; len: 15; j_gene: TRBJ1-6; CDR3aa: CASSEIEQINSPLHF
v_gene: TRBV5-1; len: 16; j_gene: TRBJ2-7; CDR3aa: CASSSLGGGPGYEQYF
v_gene: TRBV27; len: 16; j_gene: TRBJ1-1; CDR3aa: CASSLAPSVLNTEAFF
v_gene: TRBV27; len: 18; j_gene: TRBJ1-6; CDR3aa: CASSPGNRVGSYNSPLHF
v_gene: TRBV28; len: 13; j_gene: TRBJ2-3; CDR3aa: CASSLINADTQYF
v_gene: TRBV5-1; len: 16; j_gene: TRBJ2-4; CDR3aa: CASSPEGGLAKNIQYF
v_gene: TRBV3-1/TRBV3-2; len: 14; j_gene: TRBJ1-1; CDR3aa: CASSSRGLGTEAFF
v_gene: TRBV19; len: 17; j_gene: TRBJ1-5; CDR3aa: CASSIVSGDYSNQPQHF
v_gene: TRBV5-4; len: 15; j_gene: TRBJ2-1; CDR3aa: CASSFSSGNYNEQFF
v_gene: TRBV2; len: 11; j_gene: TRBJ2-7; CDR3aa: CASSALYEQYF
v_gene: TRBV7-6; len: 17; j_gene: TRBJ2-1; CDR3aa: CASSLAGTSGSYNEQFF
v_gene: TRBV6-2/TRBV6-3; len: 14; j_gene: TRBJ2-5; CDR3aa: CASSYSWQQETQYF
v_gene: TRBV7-9; len: 15; j_gene: TRBJ2-1; CDR3aa: CASGTALSSYNEQFF
v_gene: TRBV5-4; len: 14; j_gene: TRBJ1-1; CDR3aa: CASSITGGRAEAFF
v_gene: TRBV6-5; len: 16; j_gene: TRBJ2-5; CDR3aa: CASSSLNYGGSETQYF